The present T cell receptor beta chain was sequenced within a study of tumour-infiltrating T cells in Burkitt lymphoma. Study overall: Survival, overall and progression-free, tracked with productive clonality.

Produced via immunoSEQ multiplex PCR; TCRdb's table is partial and in-frame only. The data show 6,000 to 8,500 clones, with roughly two thirds seen just once and roughly 40% held by the top ten. The CDR3 has 17 residues. Germline loops: CDR1 SGHNT, CDR2 YENEEA. Unmatched junction bases numbered 7, after V lost 1 base and J lost 0 bases. This clone was seen once. Material: tumor tissue. The chain combines TRBV11-3 with TRBJ1-1; 8 bases fit TRBD1. This receptor was obtained from a human donor with diffuse large B-cell lymphoma. The CDR3 loop is CASSLGGGTGLNTEAFF. For the CDR3, the DNA is TGTGCCAGCAGCTTAGGTGGCGGGACAGGCCTGAACACTGAAGCTTTCTTT.